This TCR beta chain stems from a study of CD4 T cells in relation to SARS-CoV-2 and coronaviruses. Study-wide results and caveats: Monoreactive clones expanded significantly more to SARS-CoV-2 than crossreactive clones did. The assay detects memory recall responses, not culture-primed primary responses. No donor gave both pre-pandemic and post-infection samples.

In regard to this clone: Its antigen is still unknown.

CD4+ T cells from unexposed donors were obtained before the COVID-19 pandemic (2011-2018). Method: immunoSEQ multiplex PCR; TCRdb's copy keeps in-frame clones and lacks some. The repertoire holds about 68,000 clones, 85% to 95% seen once, with 0.23% in the top ten. This receptor was obtained from a human donor in good health. Sequenced: naive CD4+ T cells from PBMCs. This sample's subset: naive CD4+ T cells isolated by negative enrichment.

CDR3 nucleotide sequence: TGTGCCAGCATAGGACTCGAAAGAAACAATGAGCAGTTCTTC. Protein product: CASIGLERNNEQFF. This rearrangement joins TRBV6-5 to TRBJ2-1; perhaps TRBD2 as D (5 bases). Germline CDR1 is MNHEY and CDR2 is SVGAGI. CDR3 size: 14 residues. V lost 7 bases, J lost 5 bases, and 15 bases lay in between.